This T cell receptor (beta chain) was sequenced for a study of beta chain features in type 1 diabetes. General study results and limits: Type 1 diabetes patients had TCRB CDR3s that were shorter (moderately but significantly so) in all four CD4+ subsets. Naive, central memory and Treg TCRB repertoires seemed to resemble each other more closely in patients than they did in healthy donors.

What was sequenced were expressed TCRB transcripts, since all of the isolated RNA had been reverse transcribed. The assay was immunoSEQ multiplex PCR, and TCRdb's table has in-frame clones only and misses some. The sample has roughly 250,000 clones, 20% seen once. Points on this clone: The antigen is not known.

This receptor was taken from a woman aged 40 to 50 with type 1 diabetes. The source material was naive CD4+ T cells from blood.

The DNA of the CDR3 is TGTGCCAGCAGCTTAGCGGACAGGGCCGCCTACGAGCAGTACTTC. Its protein is CASSLADRAAYEQYF. This chain links TRBV11-1 with TRBJ2-7; TRBD1 matches 8 bases. The CDR3 runs to 15 residues. The trim removed 0 bases at V and 2 bases at J, leaving 3 bases unmatched. Germline-derived CDR1 and CDR2 are SGHAT and FQDESV (reference sequence).